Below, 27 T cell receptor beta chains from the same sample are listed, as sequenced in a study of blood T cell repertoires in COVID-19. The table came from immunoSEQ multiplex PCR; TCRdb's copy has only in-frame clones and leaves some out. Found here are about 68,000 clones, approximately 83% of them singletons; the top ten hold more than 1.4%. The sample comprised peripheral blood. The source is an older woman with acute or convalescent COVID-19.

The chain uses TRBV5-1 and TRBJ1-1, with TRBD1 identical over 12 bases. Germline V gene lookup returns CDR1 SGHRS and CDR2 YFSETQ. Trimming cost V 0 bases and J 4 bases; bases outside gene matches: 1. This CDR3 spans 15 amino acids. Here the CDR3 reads CASSLAGQGATEAFF. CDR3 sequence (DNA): TGCGCCAGCAGCTTGGCGGGACAGGGGGCCACTGAAGCTTTCTTT.

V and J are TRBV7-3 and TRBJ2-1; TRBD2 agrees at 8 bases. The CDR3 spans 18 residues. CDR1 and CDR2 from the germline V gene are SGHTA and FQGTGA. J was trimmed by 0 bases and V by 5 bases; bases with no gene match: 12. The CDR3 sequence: CASSPQAGVGFSYNEQFF. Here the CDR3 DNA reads TGTGCCAGCAGCCCCCAAGCGGGAGTAGGCTTCTCCTACAATGAGCAGTTCTTC.

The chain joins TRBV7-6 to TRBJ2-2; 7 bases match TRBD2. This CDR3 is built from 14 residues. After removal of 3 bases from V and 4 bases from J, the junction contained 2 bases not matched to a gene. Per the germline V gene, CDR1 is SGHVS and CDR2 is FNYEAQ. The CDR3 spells CASSFLAGTGELFF. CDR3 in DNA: TGTGCCAGCAGCTTTTTAGCGGGCACCGGGGAGCTGTTTTTT.

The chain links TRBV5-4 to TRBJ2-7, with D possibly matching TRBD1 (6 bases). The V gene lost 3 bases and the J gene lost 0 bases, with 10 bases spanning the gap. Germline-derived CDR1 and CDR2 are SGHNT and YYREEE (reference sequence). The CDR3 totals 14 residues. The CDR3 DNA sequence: TGTGCCAGCAGCTACGACAGGAGCTCCTACGAGCAGTACTTC. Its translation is CASSYDRSSYEQYF.

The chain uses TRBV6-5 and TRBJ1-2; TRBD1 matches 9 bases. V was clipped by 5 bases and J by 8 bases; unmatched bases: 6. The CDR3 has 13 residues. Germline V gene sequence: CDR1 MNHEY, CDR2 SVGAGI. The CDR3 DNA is TGTGCCAGCAGTAACAGGGGGCAGATCGGCTACACCTTC. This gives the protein CASSNRGQIGYTF.

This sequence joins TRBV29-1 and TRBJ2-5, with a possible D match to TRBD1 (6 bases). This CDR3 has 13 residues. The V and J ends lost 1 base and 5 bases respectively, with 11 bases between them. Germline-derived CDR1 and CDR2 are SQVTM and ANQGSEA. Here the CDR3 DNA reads TGCAGCGTTGAAGTCAACAGGGTGGAGACCCAGTACTTC. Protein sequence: CSVEVNRVETQYF.

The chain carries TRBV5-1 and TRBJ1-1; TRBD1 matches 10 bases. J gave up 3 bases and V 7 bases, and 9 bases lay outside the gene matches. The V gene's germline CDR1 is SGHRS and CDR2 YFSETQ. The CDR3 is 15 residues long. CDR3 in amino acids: CASRRTGGIYTEAFF. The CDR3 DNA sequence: TGCGCCAGCCGAAGGACAGGGGGGATCTACACTGAAGCTTTCTTT.

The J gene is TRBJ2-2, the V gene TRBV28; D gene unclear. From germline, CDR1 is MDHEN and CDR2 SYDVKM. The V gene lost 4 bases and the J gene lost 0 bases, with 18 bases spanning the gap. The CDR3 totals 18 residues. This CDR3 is CASSYPTARRANTGELFF. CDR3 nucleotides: TGTGCCAGCAGTTACCCCACAGCCAGGCGCGCGAACACCGGGGAGCTGTTTTTT.

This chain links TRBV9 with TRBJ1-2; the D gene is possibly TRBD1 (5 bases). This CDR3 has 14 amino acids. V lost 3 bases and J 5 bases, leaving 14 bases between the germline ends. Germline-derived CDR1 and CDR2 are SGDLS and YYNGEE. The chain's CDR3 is CASSGGLSEYGYTF. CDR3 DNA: TGTGCCAGCAGCGGGGGACTTTCCGAATATGGCTACACCTTC.

In nucleotides, the CDR3 is TGTGCCAGTAGTACCGGGACAGAGAATTCACCCCTCCACTTT. Its protein product is CASSTGTENSPLHF. The chain joins TRBV19 to TRBJ1-6; 7 bases fit TRBD1. Germline-derived CDR1 and CDR2 are LNHDA and SQIVND (reference sequence). With V trimmed by 4 bases and J by 7 bases, 4 bases remained unmatched. This CDR3 is 14 amino acids long. Full variable domain (outside the CDR3, taken from reference TRBV19 and TRBJ1-6): DGGITQSPKYLFRKEGQNVTLSCEQNLNHDAMYWYRQDPGQGLRLIYYSQIVNDFQKGDIAEGYSVSREKKESFPLTVTSAQKNPTAFYLCASSTGTENSPLHFGNGTRLTVT.

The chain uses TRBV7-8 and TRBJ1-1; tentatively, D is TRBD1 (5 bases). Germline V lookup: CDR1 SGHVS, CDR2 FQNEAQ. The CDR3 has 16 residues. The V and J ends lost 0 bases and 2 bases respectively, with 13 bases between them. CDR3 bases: TGTGCCAGCAGCTTAGCGTTTACAGGATATAACACTGAAGCTTTCTTT. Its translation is CASSLAFTGYNTEAFF.

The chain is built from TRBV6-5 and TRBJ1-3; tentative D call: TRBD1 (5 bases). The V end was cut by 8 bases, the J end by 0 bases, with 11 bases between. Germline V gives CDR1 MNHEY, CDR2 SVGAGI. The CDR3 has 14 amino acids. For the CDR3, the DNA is TGTGCCAGCGTGGGGCAGAGCTCTGGAAACACCATATATTTT. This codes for CASVGQSSGNTIYF.

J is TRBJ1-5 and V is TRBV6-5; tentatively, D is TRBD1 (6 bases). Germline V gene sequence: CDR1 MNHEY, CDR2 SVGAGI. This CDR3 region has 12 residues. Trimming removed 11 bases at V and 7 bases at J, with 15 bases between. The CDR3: CASGGAGQPQHF. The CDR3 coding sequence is TGTGCCTCCGGGGGGGCTGGGCAGCCCCAGCATTTT.

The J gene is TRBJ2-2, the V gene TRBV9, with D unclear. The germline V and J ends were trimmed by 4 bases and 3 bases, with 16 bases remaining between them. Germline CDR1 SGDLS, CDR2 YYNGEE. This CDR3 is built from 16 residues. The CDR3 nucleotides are TGTGCCAGCAGCAGACTGCCATTTATGGACACCGGGGAGCTGTTTTTT. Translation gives CASSRLPFMDTGELFF. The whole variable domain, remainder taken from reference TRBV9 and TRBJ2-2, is DSGVTQTPKHLITATGQRVTLRCSPRSGDLSVYWYQQSLDQGLQFLIQYYNGEERAKGNILERFSAQQFPDLHSELNLSSLELGDSALYFCASSRLPFMDTGELFFGEGSRLTVL.

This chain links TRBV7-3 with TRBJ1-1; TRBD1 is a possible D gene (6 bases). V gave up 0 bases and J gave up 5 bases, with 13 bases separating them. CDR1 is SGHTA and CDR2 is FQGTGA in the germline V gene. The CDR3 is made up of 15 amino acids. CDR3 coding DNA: TGTGCCAGCAGCTTAACGGGTCAGGGGTTAACTGAAGCTTTCTTT. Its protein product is CASSLTGQGLTEAFF.

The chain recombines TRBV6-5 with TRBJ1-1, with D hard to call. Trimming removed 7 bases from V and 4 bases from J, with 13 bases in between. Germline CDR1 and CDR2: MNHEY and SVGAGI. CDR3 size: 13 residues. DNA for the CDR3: TGTGCCAGCAAAGGCGGCGATGGCACTGAAGCTTTCTTT. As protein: CASKGGDGTEAFF.

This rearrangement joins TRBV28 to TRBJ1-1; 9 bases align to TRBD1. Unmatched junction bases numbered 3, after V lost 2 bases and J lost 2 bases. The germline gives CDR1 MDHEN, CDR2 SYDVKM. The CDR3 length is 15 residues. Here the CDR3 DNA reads TGTGCCAGCAGTTTACCGGACAGGGGAAACACTGAAGCTTTCTTT. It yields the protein CASSLPDRGNTEAFF.

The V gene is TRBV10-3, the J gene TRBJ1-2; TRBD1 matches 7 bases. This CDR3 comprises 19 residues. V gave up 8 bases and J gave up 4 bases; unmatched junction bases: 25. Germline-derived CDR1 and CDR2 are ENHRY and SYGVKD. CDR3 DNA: TGTGCCATCGGAGGGCTACACAGGGGCCTGGCTTCTGGGCGCTATGGCTACACCTTC. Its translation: CAIGGLHRGLASGRYGYTF.

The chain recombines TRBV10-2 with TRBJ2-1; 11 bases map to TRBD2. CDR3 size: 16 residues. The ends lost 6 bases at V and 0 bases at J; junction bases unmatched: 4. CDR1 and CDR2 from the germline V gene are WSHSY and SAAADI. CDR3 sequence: CASRGLAESSYNEQFF. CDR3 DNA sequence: TGCGCCAGCAGGGGACTAGCGGAGAGCTCCTACAATGAGCAGTTCTTC.

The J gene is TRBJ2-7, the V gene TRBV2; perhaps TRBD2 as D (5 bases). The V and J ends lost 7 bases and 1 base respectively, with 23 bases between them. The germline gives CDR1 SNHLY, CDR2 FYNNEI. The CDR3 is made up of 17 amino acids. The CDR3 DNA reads TGTGCCAGCACCTCGGTCTACACGGGGTCGTTATCCTACGAGCAGTACTTC. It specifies CASTSVYTGSLSYEQYF.

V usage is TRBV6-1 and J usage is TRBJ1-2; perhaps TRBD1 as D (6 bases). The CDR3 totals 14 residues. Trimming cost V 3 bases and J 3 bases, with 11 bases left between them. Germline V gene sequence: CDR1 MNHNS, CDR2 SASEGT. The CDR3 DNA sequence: TGTGCCAGCAGTGAGGTTACAGGGCACTATGGCTACACCTTC. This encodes CASSEVTGHYGYTF.

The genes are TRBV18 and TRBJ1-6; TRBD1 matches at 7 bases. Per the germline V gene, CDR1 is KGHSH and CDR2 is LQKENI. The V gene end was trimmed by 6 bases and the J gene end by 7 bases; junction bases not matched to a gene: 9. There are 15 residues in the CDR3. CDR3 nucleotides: TGTGCCAGCTCTAACACAGGGGATCGCAATTCACCCCTCCACTTT. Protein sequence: CASSNTGDRNSPLHF. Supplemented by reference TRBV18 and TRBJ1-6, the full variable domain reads NAGVMQNPRHLVRRRGQEARLRCSPMKGHSHVYWYRQLPEEGLKFMVYLQKENIIDESGMPKERFSAEFPKEGPSILRIQQVVRGDSAAYFCASSNTGDRNSPLHFGNGTRLTVT.

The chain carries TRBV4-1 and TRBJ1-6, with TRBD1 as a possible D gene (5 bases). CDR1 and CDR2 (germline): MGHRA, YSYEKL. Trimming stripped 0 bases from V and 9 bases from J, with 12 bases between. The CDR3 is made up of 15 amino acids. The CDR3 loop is CASSQDPRAGSPLHF. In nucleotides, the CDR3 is TGCGCCAGCAGCCAAGATCCCAGGGCTGGTTCACCCCTCCACTTT.

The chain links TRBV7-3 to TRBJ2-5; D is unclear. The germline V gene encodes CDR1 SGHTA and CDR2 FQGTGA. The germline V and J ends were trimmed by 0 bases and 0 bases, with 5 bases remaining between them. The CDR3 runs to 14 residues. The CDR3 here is CASSLTPDQETQYF. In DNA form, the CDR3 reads TGTGCCAGCAGCTTAACACCGGACCAAGAGACCCAGTACTTC.

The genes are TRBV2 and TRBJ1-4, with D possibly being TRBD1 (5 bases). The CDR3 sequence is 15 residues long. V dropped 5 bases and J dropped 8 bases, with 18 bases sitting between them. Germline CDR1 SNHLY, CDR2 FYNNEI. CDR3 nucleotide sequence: TGTGCCAGCAGTACCGGGACTACTGGGAAGGAAAAACTGTTTTTT. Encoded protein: CASSTGTTGKEKLFF.

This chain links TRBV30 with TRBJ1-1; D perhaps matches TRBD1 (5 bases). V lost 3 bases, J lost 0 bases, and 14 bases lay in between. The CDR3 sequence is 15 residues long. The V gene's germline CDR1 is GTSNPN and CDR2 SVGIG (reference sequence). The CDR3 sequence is CAWREQTAMNTEAFF. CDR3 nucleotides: TGTGCCTGGAGAGAACAGACAGCTATGAACACTGAAGCTTTCTTT.

The CDR3 is CASSVELAGLGNEQFF. DNA for the CDR3: TGTGCCAGCAGCGTTGAACTAGCGGGATTGGGCAATGAGCAGTTCTTC. This chain links TRBV9 with TRBJ2-1, with 10 bases aligning to TRBD2. Trimming cost V 2 bases and J 6 bases; bases outside gene matches: 8. Germline lookup yields CDR1 SGDLS and CDR2 YYNGEE. This CDR3 contains 16 residues.